The text below deals with one T cell receptor (beta chain). The sample belongs to a study of OX40 agonist ivuxolimab in advanced cancers. In the study overall: Treatment of patients was with ivuxolimab, an agonistic anti-OX40 (CD134) antibody. Three individuals attained partial responses, comprising one hepatocellular carcinoma case and two cutaneous melanoma cases.

Data came from immunoSEQ multiplex PCR; TCRdb stores just in-frame clones and leaves some out. In the table there are approximately 90,000 clones, around nine tenths of which are singletons. Trimming removed 3 bases at V and 4 bases at J, with 6 bases between. CDR1 SEHNR and CDR2 FQNEAQ come from the germline V gene (reference sequence). This CDR3 region has 12 residues. The investigators sampled blood at baseline, at cycle 4 day 1, and at cycle 7 day 1. The TCR was taken from an adult with an advanced solid tumor such as melanoma, head and neck, liver or kidney cancer. This sample comprised CD4+ or CD8+ T cells sorted from blood, obtained in a trial of the OX40 agonist ivuxolimab. This chain connects TRBV7-9 to TRBJ1-1; D remains ambiguous. The CDR3 region has the DNA TGTGCCAGCAGCTTCATGGGCACTGAAGCTTTCTTT. Translated: CASSFMGTEAFF.